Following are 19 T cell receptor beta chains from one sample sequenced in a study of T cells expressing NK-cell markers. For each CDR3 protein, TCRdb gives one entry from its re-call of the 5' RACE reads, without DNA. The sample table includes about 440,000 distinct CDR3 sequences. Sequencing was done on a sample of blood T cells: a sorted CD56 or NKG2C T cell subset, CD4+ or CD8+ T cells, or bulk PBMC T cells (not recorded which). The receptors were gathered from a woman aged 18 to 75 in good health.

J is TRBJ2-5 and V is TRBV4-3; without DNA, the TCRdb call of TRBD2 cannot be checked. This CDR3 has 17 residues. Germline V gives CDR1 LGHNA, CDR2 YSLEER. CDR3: CASSQNILAEQAETQYF.

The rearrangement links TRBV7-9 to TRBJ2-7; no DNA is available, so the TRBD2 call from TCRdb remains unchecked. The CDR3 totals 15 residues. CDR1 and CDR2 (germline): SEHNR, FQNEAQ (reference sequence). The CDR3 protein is CASSPEAGTGYEQYF.

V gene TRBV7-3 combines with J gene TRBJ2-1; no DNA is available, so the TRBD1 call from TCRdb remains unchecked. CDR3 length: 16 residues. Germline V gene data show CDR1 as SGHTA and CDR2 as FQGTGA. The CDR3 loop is CASSTSGTGSYNEQFF.

CDR3 sequence: CASSIGRGQEKLFF. The gene calls are TRBV19 and TRBJ1-4; as DNA is missing, the TRBD1 call by TCRdb cannot be tested. The CDR3 extends over 14 amino acids. Per the germline V gene, CDR1 is LNHDA and CDR2 is SQIVND (reference sequence).

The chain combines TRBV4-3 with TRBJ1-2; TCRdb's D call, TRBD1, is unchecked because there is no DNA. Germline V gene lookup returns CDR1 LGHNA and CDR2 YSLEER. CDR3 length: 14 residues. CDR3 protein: CASSHTGTVYGYTF.

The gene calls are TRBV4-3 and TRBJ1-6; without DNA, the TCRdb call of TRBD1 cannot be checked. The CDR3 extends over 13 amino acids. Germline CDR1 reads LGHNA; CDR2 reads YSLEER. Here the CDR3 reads CASSQGWDSPLHF.

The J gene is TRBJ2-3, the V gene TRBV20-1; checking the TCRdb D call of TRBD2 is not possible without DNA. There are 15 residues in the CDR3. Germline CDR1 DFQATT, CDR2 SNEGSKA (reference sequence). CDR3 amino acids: CSARSLAGVLDTQYF.

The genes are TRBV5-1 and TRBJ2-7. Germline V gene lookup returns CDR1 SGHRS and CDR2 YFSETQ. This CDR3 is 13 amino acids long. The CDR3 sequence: CASSLDSPYEQYF.

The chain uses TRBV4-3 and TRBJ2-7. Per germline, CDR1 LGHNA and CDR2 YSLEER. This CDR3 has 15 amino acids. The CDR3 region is CASSQYSTTTYEQYF.

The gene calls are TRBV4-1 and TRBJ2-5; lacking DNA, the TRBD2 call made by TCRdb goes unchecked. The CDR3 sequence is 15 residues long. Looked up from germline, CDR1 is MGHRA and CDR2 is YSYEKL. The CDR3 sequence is CASSQESLVSETQYF.

CDR3 loop: CSARDPLNTEAFF. V and J are TRBV20-1 and TRBJ1-1. Germline CDR1 and CDR2: DFQATT and SNEGSKA (reference sequence). The CDR3 runs 13 residues.

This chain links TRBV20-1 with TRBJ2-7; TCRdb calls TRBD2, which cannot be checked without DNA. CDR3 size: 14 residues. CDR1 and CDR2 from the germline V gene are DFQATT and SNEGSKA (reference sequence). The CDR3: CSARTSAGYVEQYF.

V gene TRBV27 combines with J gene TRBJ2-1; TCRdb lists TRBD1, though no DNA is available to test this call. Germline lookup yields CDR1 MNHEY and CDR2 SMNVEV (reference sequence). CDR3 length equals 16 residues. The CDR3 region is CASSLWAGASYNEQFF.

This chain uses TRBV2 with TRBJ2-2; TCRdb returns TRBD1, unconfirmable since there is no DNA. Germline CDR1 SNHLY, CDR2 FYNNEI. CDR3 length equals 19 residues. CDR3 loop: CASSFKSGAGHTGAGELFF.

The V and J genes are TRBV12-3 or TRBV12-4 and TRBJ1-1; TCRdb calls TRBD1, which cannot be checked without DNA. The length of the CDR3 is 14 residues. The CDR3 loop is CASSKDRANTEAFF.

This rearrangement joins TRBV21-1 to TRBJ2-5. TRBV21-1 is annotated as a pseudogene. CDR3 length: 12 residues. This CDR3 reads CANPDTRETQYF.

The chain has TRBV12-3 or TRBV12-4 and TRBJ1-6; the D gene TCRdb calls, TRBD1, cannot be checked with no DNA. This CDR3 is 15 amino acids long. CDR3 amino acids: CASSLGGQLNSPLHF.

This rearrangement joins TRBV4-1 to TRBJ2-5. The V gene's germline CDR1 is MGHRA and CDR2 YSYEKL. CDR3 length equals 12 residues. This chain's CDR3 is CASSHTEATQYF.

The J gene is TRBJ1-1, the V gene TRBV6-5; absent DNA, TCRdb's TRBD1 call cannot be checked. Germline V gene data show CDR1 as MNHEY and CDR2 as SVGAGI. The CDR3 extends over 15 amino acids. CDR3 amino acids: CASSYSTGVDTEAFF.